This T cell receptor beta chain was found in a study of lymphopenia after photon versus proton radiotherapy. Comments on this clone: Its antigen is as yet unknown.

General study results and limits: Proton therapy kept repertoires fairly stable, unlike photons, which gained effector/memory cells. After lymphocyte nadir, photon-treated repertoires showed oligoclonal expansion, especially CD8+ Temra. Survival link was tested only in deceased patients; proton benefit remains a possibility.

Clones were read by immunoSEQ multiplex PCR, and TCRdb kept only the in-frame ones, dropping some. Altogether 20,000 to 30,000 clones are present, roughly 85% being singletons, with the ten largest covering about 20%. The CDR3 has 11 residues. The V gene's germline CDR1 is GTSNPN and CDR2 SVGIG (reference sequence). Trimming cost V 4 bases and J 9 bases; bases outside gene matches: 3. The chain recombines TRBV30 with TRBJ2-1, with TRBD1 identical over 7 bases. The TCR was taken from a woman between 65 and 79 years old with pancreatic cancer. This material consisted of peripheral blood, taken from a patient treated with proton-based radiotherapy. CDR3 nucleotides: TGTGCCTGGACAGGGGGTCGTGAGCAGTTCTTC. It codes for CAWTGGREQFF.